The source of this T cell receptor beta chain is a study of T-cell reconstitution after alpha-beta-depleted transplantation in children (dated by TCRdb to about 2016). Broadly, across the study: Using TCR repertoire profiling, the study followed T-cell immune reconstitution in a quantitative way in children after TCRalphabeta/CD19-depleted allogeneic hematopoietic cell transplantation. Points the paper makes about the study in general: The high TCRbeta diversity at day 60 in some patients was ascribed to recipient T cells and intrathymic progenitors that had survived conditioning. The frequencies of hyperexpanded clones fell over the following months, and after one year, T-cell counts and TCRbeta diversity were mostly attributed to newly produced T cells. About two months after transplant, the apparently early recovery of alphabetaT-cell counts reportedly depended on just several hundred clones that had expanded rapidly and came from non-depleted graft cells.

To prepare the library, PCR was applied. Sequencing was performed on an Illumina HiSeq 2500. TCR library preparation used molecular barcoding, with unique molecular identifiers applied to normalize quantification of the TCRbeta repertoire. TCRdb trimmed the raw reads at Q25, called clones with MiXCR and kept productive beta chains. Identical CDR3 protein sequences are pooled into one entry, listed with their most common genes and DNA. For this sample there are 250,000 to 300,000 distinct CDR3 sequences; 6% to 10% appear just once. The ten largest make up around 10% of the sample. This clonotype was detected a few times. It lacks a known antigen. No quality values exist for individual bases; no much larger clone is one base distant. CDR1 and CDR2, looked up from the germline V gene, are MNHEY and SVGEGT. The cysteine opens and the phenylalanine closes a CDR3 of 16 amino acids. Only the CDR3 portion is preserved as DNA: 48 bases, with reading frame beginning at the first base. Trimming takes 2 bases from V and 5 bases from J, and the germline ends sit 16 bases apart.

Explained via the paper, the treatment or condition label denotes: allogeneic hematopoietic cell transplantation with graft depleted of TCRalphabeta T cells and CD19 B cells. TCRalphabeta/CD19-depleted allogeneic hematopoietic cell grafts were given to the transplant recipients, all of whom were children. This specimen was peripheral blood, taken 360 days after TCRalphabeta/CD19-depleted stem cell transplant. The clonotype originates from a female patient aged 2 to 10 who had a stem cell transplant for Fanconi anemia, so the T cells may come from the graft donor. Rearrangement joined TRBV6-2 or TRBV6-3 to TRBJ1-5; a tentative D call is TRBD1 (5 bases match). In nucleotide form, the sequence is TGTGCCAGCAGTTACCCTACCGGCAGGGCGGATCAGCCCCAGCATTTT. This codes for CASSYPTGRADQPQHF.